These 21 T cell receptor beta chains originate from one sample sequenced in a study of Graves' ophthalmopathy and Graves' hyperthyroidism. Amplification of the TCR beta CDR3 regions used RNA transcripts (as template). Following a first-round RT-PCR that used HTBI primers, a second-round multiplex PCR was carried out. From the multiplex PCR reads, TCRdb called clonotypes with MiXCR, one entry per CDR3 protein. In the table there are fewer than 350,000 distinct CDR3 sequences, 17% of which are singletons. Source material: peripheral blood. All receptors come from an adult man with Graves' ophthalmopathy.

V gene TRBV28 combines with J gene TRBJ1-2, with 8 bases matching TRBD1. Germline V gives CDR1 MDHEN, CDR2 SYDVKM. Losses at the gene ends were 8 bases for V and 5 bases for J; bases not matched to a gene: 13. CDR3 length equals 15 residues. CDR3 region: CASLPTGASGYGYTF. The CDR3 DNA sequence: TGTGCCAGCCTCCCGACAGGGGCTTCTGGTTATGGCTACACCTTC.

The chain recombines TRBV19 with TRBJ1-5, with D possibly being TRBD1 (6 bases). The CDR3 covers 15 residues. Trimming took off 2 bases at V and 1 base at J, with 9 bases between the two ends. The germline V gene has CDR1 LNHDA and CDR2 SQIVND (reference sequence). CDR3 in DNA: TGTGCCAGTAGTATACGGGGGGCGAGCAATCAGCCCCAGCATTTT. Amino acid sequence: CASSIRGASNQPQHF.

Comment on this clonotype: A much larger clone sits a single nucleotide away, making a read error possible. The chain employs TRBV6-2 or TRBV6-3 and TRBJ2-4, with D hard to call. The V gene's germline CDR1 is MNHEY and CDR2 SVGEGT. The length of the CDR3 is 17 residues. Trimming left V 6 bases short and J 1 base short, with 19 bases between. The CDR3 reads CASREIPALWAKNIQYF. The CDR3 DNA sequence: TGTGCCAGCAGAGAGATCCCGGCCCTGTGGGCCAAAAACATTCAGTACTTC.

This clonotype occurred a few times. The chain carries TRBV6-2 or TRBV6-3 and TRBJ1-1; D ambiguous. CDR3 length: 13 residues. V was cut by 4 bases and J by 7 bases, with 13 bases left in between. The germline CDR1 and CDR2 sequences are MNHEY and SVGEGT. The CDR3 sequence: CASSSSGYIEAFF. DNA of the CDR3: TGTGCCAGCAGTTCGTCGGGGTATATTGAAGCTTTCTTT.

CDR3 amino acids: CATSPPPTGGRIETQYF. The CDR3 DNA sequence: TGTGCCACCAGCCCCCCTCCGACTGGCGGGAGAATAGAGACCCAGTACTTC. The chain employs TRBV15 and TRBJ2-5; TRBD2 aligns across 7 bases. The CDR3 has 17 residues. In germline, CDR1 is LNHNV, CDR2 YYDKDF (reference sequence). J was trimmed by 4 bases and V by 5 bases; bases with no gene match: 16. The full variable domain, rest sourced from reference TRBV15 and TRBJ2-5, is DAMVIQNPRYQVTQFGKPVTLSCSQTLNHNVMYWYQQKSSQAPKLLFHYYDKDFNNEADTPDNFQSRRPNTSFCFLDIRSPGLGDTAMYLCATSPPPTGGRIETQYFGPGTRLLVL.

This clonotype has ten or more counts. The chain is built from TRBV7-2 and TRBJ1-1; D not resolved. The CDR3 consists of 13 residues. V lost 1 base and J 4 bases, leaving 7 bases between the germline ends. Germline V CDR1 and CDR2: SGHTA, FQGNSA. CDR3 in amino acids: CASSLGLPTEAFF. CDR3 coding DNA: TGTGCCAGCAGCTTAGGGTTGCCCACTGAAGCTTTCTTT.

This clonotype occurred many times. The V and J genes are TRBV20-1 and TRBJ2-3, with 8 bases fitting TRBD2. This CDR3 has 13 amino acids. V gave up 8 bases and J gave up 0 bases; unmatched junction bases: 4. The V gene's germline CDR1 is DFQATT and CDR2 SNEGSKA (reference sequence). As DNA, the CDR3 is TGCAGTTCCACTAGCGGTAGCACAGATACGCAGTATTTT. Its translation is CSSTSGSTDTQYF.

The chain uses TRBV14 and TRBJ1-5; D unclear. CDR1 and CDR2 from the germline V gene are SGHDN and FVKESK. V was trimmed by 6 bases and J by 8 bases, leaving 26 bases between them. The CDR3 consists of 17 residues. CDR3 bases: TGTGCCAGCAGTCCCCGGCGGGCGGCGAAGGAAGAAGAGCCCCAGCATTTT. Translated: CASSPRRAAKEEEPQHF.

This clonotype was picked up many times. The J gene is TRBJ2-5, the V gene TRBV19; D unclear. The CDR3 has 13 residues. The germline V and J ends were trimmed by 3 bases and 2 bases, with 7 bases remaining between them. Germline assignment: CDR1 LNHDA and CDR2 SQIVND (reference sequence). DNA of the CDR3: TGTGCCAGTAGTATTATCCTACAAGAGACCCAGTACTTC. Protein: CASSIILQETQYF.

This clonotype was seen ten or more times. The rearrangement uses TRBV29-1 and TRBJ1-1, with D unclear. Looked up from germline, CDR1 is SQVTM and CDR2 is ANQGSEA. The CDR3 is 11 residues long. Deletions cut 5 bases from V and 0 bases from J, with 4 bases between. The CDR3 loop is CSVSVNTEAFF. CDR3 sequence (DNA): TGCAGCGTTTCGGTGAACACTGAAGCTTTCTTT.

This clonotype was recorded at least ten times. A much larger clone differs by one base, so this may be a read error. V gene TRBV6-1 combines with J gene TRBJ1-1; D is perhaps TRBD1 (5 bases). Germline values: CDR1 MNHNS, CDR2 SASEGT. V gave up 6 bases and J gave up 6 bases, with 17 bases separating them. CDR3 length equals 14 residues. CDR3 amino acids: CASSSIQGLAEAFF. The CDR3 region has the DNA TGTGCCAGCAGCTCAATTCAGGGTCTCGCTGAAGCTTTCTTT.

Regarding this clonotype: Its ends do not fully match the called genes, so a read error is possible. The genes are TRBV18 and TRBJ1-2, with TRBD1 as a possible D gene (5 bases). Germline V gene sequence: CDR1 KGHSH, CDR2 LQKENI. The CDR3 length is 16 residues. This chain's CDR3 is CTSSPRGRGFNYGYTF. The CDR3 DNA is TGTACCAGCTCACCAAGGGGAAGAGGTTTCAACTATGGCTACACCTTC.

This clonotype was picked up many times. The chain has TRBV12-3 or TRBV12-4 and TRBJ2-7; 14 bases fit TRBD2. J was trimmed by 2 bases and V by 5 bases; bases with no gene match: 5. The CDR3 has 16 amino acids. The CDR3 DNA sequence: TGTGCCAGCAGTCGGACTAGCGGGAGGCTAGCCTACGAGCAGTACTTC. Protein sequence: CASSRTSGRLAYEQYF.

At least ten counts were recorded for this clonotype. The chain has TRBV6-5 and TRBJ2-5; 13 nucleotides align to TRBD2. The trim removed 0 bases at V and 4 bases at J, leaving 5 bases unmatched. The CDR3 consists of 17 residues. The germline V gene has CDR1 MNHEY and CDR2 SVGAGI. The CDR3 protein is CASSYSGLAGSRETQYF. The CDR3, as DNA: TGTGCCAGCAGTTACTCGGGACTAGCGGGATCGAGAGAGACCCAGTACTTC.

This clonotype was found many times. This chain connects TRBV19 to TRBJ2-2; TRBD1 matches 7 bases. Germline-derived CDR1 and CDR2 are LNHDA and SQIVND (reference sequence). V gave up 7 bases and J gave up 1 base; unmatched junction bases: 12. This CDR3 is built from 17 residues. CDR3 amino acids: CASTKRQGGLNTGELFF. As DNA, the CDR3 is TGTGCCAGTACAAAAAGACAGGGTGGGTTGAACACCGGGGAGCTGTTTTTT.

The chain is built from TRBV12-3 or TRBV12-4 and TRBJ2-7, with D maybe TRBD2 (6 bases). V shed 6 bases and J shed 0 bases, with 12 bases lying between them. This CDR3 has 14 residues. As DNA, the CDR3 is TGTGCCAGCAGCTACGGGACTGTCTCCTACGAGCAGTACTTC. Protein product: CASSYGTVSYEQYF.

This clonotype was seen at least ten times. The genes are TRBV5-1 and TRBJ2-7; 12 bases are shared with TRBD2. The CDR3 covers 14 residues. In germline, CDR1 is SGHRS, CDR2 YFSETQ. After removal of 6 bases from V and 4 bases from J, the junction contained 5 bases not matched to a gene. The CDR3 reads CASKEGLAGYEQYF. The CDR3, as DNA: TGCGCCAGCAAGGAGGGACTAGCGGGTTACGAGCAGTACTTC.

This clonotype was counted many times. This sequence joins TRBV7-9 and TRBJ2-7, with a weak D call TRBD1 (6 bases). CDR1 is SEHNR and CDR2 is FQNEAQ in the germline V gene (reference sequence). The V end was cut by 4 bases, the J end by 6 bases, with 22 bases between. This CDR3 has 16 residues. CDR3 bases: TGTGCCAGCAGCTCGTCCTACAGGGTACCGGTGGGCGAGCAGTACTTC. It yields the protein CASSSSYRVPVGEQYF.

This clonotype was counted at least ten times. The chain combines TRBV6-5 with TRBJ2-7; possible D gene TRBD1, 6 bases. Looked up from germline, CDR1 is MNHEY and CDR2 is SVGAGI. The germline V and J ends were trimmed by 0 bases and 6 bases, with 9 bases remaining between them. The CDR3 contains 13 residues. The CDR3 bases are TGTGCCAGCAGTTACTCGGGGGCGGGCGAGCAGTACTTC. Translation gives CASSYSGAGEQYF.

This clonotype was detected ten times or more. This sequence joins TRBV19 and TRBJ1-5; 7 nucleotides line up with TRBD1. CDR3 length: 17 residues. V lost 1 base, J lost 0 bases, and 6 bases stayed unmatched. Germline CDR1 is LNHDA and CDR2 is SQIVND (reference sequence). As DNA, the CDR3 is TGTGCCAGTAGTATAGGGGAGGGGACAGATAGCAATCAGCCCCAGCATTTT. It translates to CASSIGEGTDSNQPQHF.

This clonotype was observed many times. This chain joins TRBV19 and TRBJ1-2; no firm D call. V was cut by 6 bases and J by 0 bases, with 14 bases left in between. The germline V gene has CDR1 LNHDA and CDR2 SQIVND (reference sequence). The CDR3 consists of 15 residues. The CDR3 DNA follows: TGTGCCAGTAGATCGGCAGGAAGAGCTAACTATGGCTACACCTTC. Translated: CASRSAGRANYGYTF.